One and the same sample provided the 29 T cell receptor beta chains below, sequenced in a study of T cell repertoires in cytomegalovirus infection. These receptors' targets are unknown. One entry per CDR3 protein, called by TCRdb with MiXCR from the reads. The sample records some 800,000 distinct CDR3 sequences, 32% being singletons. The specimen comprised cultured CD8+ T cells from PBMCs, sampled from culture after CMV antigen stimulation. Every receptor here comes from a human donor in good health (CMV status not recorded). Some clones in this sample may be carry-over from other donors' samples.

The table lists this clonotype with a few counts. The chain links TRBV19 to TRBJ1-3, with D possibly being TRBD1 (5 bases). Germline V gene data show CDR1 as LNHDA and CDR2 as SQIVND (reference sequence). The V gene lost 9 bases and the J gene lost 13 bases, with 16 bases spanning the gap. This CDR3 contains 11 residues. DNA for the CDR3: TGTGCCAGCGCCCTGGGGGACCATATATATTTT. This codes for CASALGDHIYF.

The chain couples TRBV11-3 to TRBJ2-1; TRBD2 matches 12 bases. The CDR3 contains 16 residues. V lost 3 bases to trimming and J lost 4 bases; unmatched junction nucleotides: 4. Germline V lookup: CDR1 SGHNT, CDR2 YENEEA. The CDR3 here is CASSFRTSGDYNEQFF. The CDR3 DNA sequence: TGTGCCAGCAGCTTCCGGACTAGCGGGGATTACAATGAGCAGTTCTTC.

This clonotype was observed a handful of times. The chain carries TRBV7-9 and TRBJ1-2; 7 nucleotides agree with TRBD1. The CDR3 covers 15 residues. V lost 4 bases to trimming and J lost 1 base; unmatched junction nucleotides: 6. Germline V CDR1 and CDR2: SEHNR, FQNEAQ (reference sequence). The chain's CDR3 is CASSSGQLLNYGYTF. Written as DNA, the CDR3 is TGTGCCAGCAGCTCGGGACAGCTCCTTAACTATGGCTACACCTTC. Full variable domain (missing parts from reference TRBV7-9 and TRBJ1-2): DTGVSQNPRHKITKRGQNVTFRCDPISEHNRLYWYRQTLGQGPEFLTYFQNEAQLEKSRLLSDRFSAERPKGSFSTLEIQRTEQGDSAMYLCASSSGQLLNYGYTFGSGTRLTVV.

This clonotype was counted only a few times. DNA for the CDR3: TGTGCCAGCAGACCCAGCGCGGGGGGGGCCTTTTCCTATGAGCAGTACGTC. Protein: CASRPSAGGAFSYEQYV. The genes are TRBV6-1 and TRBJ2-7, with 9 bases matching TRBD2. Germline V gene lookup returns CDR1 MNHNS and CDR2 SASEGT. The CDR3 length is 17 residues.

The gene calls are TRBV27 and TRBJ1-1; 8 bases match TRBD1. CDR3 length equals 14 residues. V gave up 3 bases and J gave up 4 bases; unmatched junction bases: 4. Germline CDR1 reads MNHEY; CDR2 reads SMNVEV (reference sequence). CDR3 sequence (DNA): TGTGCCAGCAGTTTTCTGGACAGGGCCACTGAAGCTTTCTTT. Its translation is CASSFLDRATEAFF.

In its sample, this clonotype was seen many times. In DNA form, the CDR3 reads TGTGCCAGCAGCCACAACCCACTAGGGTATGGCTACACCTTC. Translated: CASSHNPLGYGYTF. The rearrangement uses TRBV6-1 and TRBJ1-2; D call uncertain. Per the germline V gene, CDR1 is MNHNS and CDR2 is SASEGT. V dropped 6 bases and J dropped 5 bases, with 16 bases sitting between them. The CDR3 is 14 amino acids.

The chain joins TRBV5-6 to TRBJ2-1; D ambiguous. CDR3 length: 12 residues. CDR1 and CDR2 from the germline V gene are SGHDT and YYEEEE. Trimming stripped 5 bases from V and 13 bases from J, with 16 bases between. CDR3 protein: CASSSLDGLQFF. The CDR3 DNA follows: TGTGCCAGCAGTTCCCTGGACGGCCTACAGTTCTTC.

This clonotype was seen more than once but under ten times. The CDR3 loop is CATVIRLAGEETQYF. In DNA, the CDR3 is TGTGCCACCGTCATCAGGCTAGCGGGAGAAGAGACCCAGTACTTC. The rearrangement joins TRBV2 to TRBJ2-5, with 10 bases identical to TRBD2. The CDR3 is 15 residues long. Germline lookup yields CDR1 SNHLY and CDR2 FYNNEI. J lost 3 bases, V lost 10 bases, and 11 bases had no gene match.

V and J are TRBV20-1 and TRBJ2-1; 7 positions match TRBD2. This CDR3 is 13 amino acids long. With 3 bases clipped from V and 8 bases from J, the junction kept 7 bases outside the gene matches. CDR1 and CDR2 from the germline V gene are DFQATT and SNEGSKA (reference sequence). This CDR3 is CSASGGTLDEQFF. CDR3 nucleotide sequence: TGCAGTGCTAGCGGGGGGACTTTGGATGAGCAGTTCTTC.

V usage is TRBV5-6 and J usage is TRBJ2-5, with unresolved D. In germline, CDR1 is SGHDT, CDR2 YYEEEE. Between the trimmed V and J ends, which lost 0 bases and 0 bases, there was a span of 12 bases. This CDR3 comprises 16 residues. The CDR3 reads CASSLERVLYQETQYF. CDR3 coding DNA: TGTGCCAGCAGCTTGGAAAGGGTGCTGTACCAAGAGACCCAGTACTTC.

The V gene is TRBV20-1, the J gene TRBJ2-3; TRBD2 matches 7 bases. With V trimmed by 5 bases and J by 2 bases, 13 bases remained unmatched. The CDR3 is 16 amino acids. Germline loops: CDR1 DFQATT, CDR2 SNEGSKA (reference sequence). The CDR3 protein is CSAPSGSGRHTDTQYF. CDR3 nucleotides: TGCAGTGCTCCCTCGGGTAGCGGGCGACACACAGATACGCAGTATTTT.

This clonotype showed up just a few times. This chain's CDR3 is CASSESVVDGYTF. The CDR3 coding sequence is TGCGCCAGCAGTGAGTCGGTAGTTGATGGCTACACCTTC. V gene TRBV10-1 combines with J gene TRBJ1-2; D gene uncertain. Per germline, CDR1 WNHNN and CDR2 SYGVQD (reference sequence). This CDR3 has 13 amino acids. The V end lost 0 bases, the J end lost 6 bases, and 8 bases lay between the germline ends.

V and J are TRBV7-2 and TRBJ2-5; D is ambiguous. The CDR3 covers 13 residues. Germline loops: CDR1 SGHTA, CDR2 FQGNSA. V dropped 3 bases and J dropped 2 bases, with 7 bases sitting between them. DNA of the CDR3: TGTGCCAGCAGCTTGCCGCCACAAGAGACCCAGTACTTC. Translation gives CASSLPPQETQYF.

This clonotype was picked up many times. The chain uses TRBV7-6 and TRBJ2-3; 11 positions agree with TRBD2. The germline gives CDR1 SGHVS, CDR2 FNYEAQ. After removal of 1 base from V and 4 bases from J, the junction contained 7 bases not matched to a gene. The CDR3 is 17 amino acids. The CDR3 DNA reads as TGTGCCAGCAGCTTAGTTTTAGCGGGGGGGCCGGCAGATACGCAGTATTTT. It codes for CASSLVLAGGPADTQYF.

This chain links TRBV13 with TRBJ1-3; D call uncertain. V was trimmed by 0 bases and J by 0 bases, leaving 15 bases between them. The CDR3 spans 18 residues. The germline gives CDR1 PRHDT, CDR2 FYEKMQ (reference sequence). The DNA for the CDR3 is TGTGCCAGCAGCTTAGGAGCAGTGGGAACATTCTCTGGAAACACCATATATTTT. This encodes CASSLGAVGTFSGNTIYF.

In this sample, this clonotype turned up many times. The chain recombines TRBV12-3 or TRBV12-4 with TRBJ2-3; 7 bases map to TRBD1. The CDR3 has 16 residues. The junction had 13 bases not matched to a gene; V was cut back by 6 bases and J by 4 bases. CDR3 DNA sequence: TGTGCCAGCAGGTTGGGACAGCCAGATTATTCAGATACGCAGTATTTT. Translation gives CASRLGQPDYSDTQYF.

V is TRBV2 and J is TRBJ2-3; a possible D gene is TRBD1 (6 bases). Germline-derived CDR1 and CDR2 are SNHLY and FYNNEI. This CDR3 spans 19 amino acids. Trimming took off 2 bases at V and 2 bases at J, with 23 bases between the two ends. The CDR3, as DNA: TGTGCCAGCAGTGAAAGCCCCCCGGACAGTTCGTACCTCACAGATACGCAGTATTTT. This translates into CASSESPPDSSYLTDTQYF.

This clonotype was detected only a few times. CDR3 residues: CASSIDRGRHYGYTF. The CDR3 DNA reads as TGTGCCAGTAGTATAGATCGGGGACGGCACTATGGCTACACCTTC. The chain uses TRBV19 and TRBJ1-2; tentative D call: TRBD1 (5 bases). Germline V gene data show CDR1 as LNHDA and CDR2 as SQIVND (reference sequence). The CDR3 extends over 15 amino acids. Trimming took 0 bases from V and 3 from J, leaving 11 bases between them.

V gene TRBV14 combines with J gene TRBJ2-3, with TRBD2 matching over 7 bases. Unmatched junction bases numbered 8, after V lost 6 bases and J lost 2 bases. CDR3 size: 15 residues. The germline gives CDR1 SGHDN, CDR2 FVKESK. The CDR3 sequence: CASSMKRGYTDTQYF. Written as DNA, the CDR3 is TGTGCCAGCAGTATGAAGCGGGGTTACACAGATACGCAGTATTTT.

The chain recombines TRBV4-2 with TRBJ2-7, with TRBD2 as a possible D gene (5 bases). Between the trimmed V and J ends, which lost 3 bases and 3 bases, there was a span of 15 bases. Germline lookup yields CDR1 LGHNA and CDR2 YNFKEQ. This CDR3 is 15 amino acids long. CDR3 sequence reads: CASSHEDSANYEQYF. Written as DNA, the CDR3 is TGTGCCAGCAGCCACGAGGACTCGGCGAACTACGAGCAGTACTTC.

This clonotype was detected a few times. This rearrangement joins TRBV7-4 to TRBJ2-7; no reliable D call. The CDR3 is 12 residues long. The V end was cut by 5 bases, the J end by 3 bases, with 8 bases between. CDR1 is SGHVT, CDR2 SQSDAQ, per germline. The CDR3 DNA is TGTGCCAGCAGCGCCCGATTCTACGAGCAGTACTTC. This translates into CASSARFYEQYF.

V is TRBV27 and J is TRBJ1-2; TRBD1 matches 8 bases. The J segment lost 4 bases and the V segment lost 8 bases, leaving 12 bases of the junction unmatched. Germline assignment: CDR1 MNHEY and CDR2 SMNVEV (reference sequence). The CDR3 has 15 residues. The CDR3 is CASSSTGVPIYGYTF. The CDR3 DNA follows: TGTGCCAGCTCCTCGACAGGGGTACCCATCTATGGCTACACCTTC.

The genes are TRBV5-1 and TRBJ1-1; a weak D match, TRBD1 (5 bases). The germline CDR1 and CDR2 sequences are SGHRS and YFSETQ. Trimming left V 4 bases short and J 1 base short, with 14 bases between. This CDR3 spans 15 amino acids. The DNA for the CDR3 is TGCGCCAGCAGCAGCGGGGTAGGACAGAACACTGAAGCTTTCTTT. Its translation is CASSSGVGQNTEAFF.

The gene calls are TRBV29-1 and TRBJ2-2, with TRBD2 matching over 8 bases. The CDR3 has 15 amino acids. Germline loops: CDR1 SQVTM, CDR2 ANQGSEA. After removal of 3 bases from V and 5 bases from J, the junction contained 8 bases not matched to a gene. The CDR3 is CSVDTGGPGTGELFF. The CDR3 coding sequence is TGCAGCGTTGACACGGGGGGGCCTGGGACCGGGGAGCTGTTTTTT.

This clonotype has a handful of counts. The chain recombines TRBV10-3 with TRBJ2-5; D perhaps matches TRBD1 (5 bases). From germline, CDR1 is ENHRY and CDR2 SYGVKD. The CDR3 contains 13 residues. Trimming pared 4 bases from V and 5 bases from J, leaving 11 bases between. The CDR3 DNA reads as TGTGCCATCAGTGGACAGAATCCCGAGACCCAGTACTTC. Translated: CAISGQNPETQYF.

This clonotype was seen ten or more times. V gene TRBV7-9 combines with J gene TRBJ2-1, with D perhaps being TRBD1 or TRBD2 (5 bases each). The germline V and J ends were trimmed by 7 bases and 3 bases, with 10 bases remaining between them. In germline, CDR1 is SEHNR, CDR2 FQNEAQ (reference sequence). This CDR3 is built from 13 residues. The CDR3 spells CASIGDGYNEQFF. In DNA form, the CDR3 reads TGTGCCAGCATCGGGGACGGCTACAATGAGCAGTTCTTC.

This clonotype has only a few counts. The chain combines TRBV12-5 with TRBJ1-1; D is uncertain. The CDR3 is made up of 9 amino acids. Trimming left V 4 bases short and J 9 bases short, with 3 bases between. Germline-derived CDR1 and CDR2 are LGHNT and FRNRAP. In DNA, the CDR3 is TGTGCTAGTGGTTGGCAAGCTTTCTTT. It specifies CASGWQAFF.

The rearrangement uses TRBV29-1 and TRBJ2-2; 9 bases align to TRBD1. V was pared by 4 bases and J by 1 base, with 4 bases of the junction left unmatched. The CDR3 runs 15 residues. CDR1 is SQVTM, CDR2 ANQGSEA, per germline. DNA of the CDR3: TGCAGCGTTGTGTTGGGACAGGGGAACACCGGGGAGCTGTTTTTT. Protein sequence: CSVVLGQGNTGELFF.

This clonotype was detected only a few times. CDR3: CSASRGTDTQYF. For the CDR3, the DNA is TGCAGTGCTAGCCGGGGCACAGATACGCAGTATTTT. The gene calls are TRBV20-1 and TRBJ2-3; no reliable D call. Looked up from germline, CDR1 is DFQATT and CDR2 is SNEGSKA (reference sequence). There are 12 residues in the CDR3. V dropped 3 bases and J dropped 1 base, with 5 bases sitting between them.